What follows are 5 T cell receptor beta chains derived from one specimen sequenced in a study of T cell changes during pregnancy in multiple sclerosis. Sequencing was performed with immunoSEQ multiplex PCR; in TCRdb, only in-frame clones are kept and a portion is missing. In the table there are approximately 44,000 clones, approximately 90% of which are singletons. This specimen was CD8+ T cells from peripheral blood mononuclear cells, taken in the third trimester of pregnancy. The source is a female donor with multiple sclerosis, enrolled in a pregnancy study.

The table lists this clone with a few counts. The genes are TRBV19 and TRBJ2-7, with a possible D match to TRBD1 (6 bases). From germline, CDR1 is LNHDA and CDR2 SQIVND (reference sequence). Trimming shortened V by 6 bases and J by 3 bases, and 15 bases separated the two germline ends. The CDR3 sequence is 14 residues long. As DNA, the CDR3 is TGTGCCAGTAGGCCCCGGGACACAGACTACGAGCAGTACTTC. This sequence encodes CASRPRDTDYEQYF.

This rearrangement joins TRBV21-1 to TRBJ1-6; TRBD1, the table's D call, was not compared with the DNA. TRBV21-1 is a listed pseudogene. The CDR3 length is 15 residues. In DNA form, the CDR3 reads TGTGCCAGCAGCAAAGAAGACAGGCATAATTCACCCCTCCACTTT. Translating it yields CASSKEDRHNSPLHF.

The chain couples TRBV27 to TRBJ2-3; D ambiguous. Deletions cut 0 bases from V and 3 bases from J, with 4 bases between. This CDR3 has 13 amino acids. Germline assignment: CDR1 MNHEY and CDR2 SMNVEV (reference sequence). The CDR3: CASSLSRTDTQYF. The CDR3 DNA is TGTGCCAGCAGTTTATCGCGAACAGATACGCAGTATTTT.

This chain links TRBV7-6 with TRBJ2-1, with TRBD1 matching over 8 bases. J lost 8 bases, V lost 5 bases, and 14 bases had no gene match. CDR1 is SGHVS, CDR2 FNYEAQ, per germline. The CDR3 runs to 16 residues. The CDR3 region is CASSLGPTPGGDEQFF. CDR3 nucleotide sequence: TGTGCCAGCAGCCTCGGACCCACCCCAGGGGGCGATGAGCAGTTCTTC.

V usage is TRBV7-2 and J usage is TRBJ2-3; TRBD2 agrees at 11 bases. The CDR3 loop spans 15 amino acids. The germline V gene encodes CDR1 SGHTA and CDR2 FQGNSA. The trim removed 2 bases at V and 4 bases at J, leaving 2 bases unmatched. For the CDR3, the DNA is TGTGCCAGCAGCTTACTAGCGGGAGGCCCAGATACGCAGTATTTT. This sequence encodes CASSLLAGGPDTQYF.